Below are 25 T cell receptor beta chains sequenced from a single sample in a study of blood T cell repertoires in COVID-19. Libraries were prepared by immunoSEQ multiplex PCR; TCRdb keeps only in-frame clonotypes and omits some of them. The profile shows 85,000 to 120,000 clones, roughly 87% of them singletons. The sample taken for sequencing was peripheral blood. These receptors were collected from a man aged 45 to 65 with active COVID-19.

This clone was found once. The chain is built from TRBV14 and TRBJ2-2, with D possibly being TRBD2 (5 bases). Germline values: CDR1 SGHDN, CDR2 FVKESK. This CDR3 contains 19 residues. The V end lost 8 bases, the J end lost 5 bases, and 30 bases lay between the germline ends. This CDR3 reads CASGLRYTGIPWETGELFF. CDR3 DNA: TGTGCCAGCGGCCTAAGATATACGGGAATCCCTTGGGAGACCGGGGAGCTGTTTTTT.

The genes are TRBV10-3 and TRBJ2-7; 7 bases match TRBD1. CDR1 and CDR2 from the germline V gene are ENHRY and SYGVKD. There are 13 residues in the CDR3. The trim removed 4 bases at V and 4 bases at J, leaving 4 bases unmatched. CDR3 nucleotide sequence: TGTGCCATCAGTGTGGGGACAGATTACGAGCAGTACTTC. This gives the protein CAISVGTDYEQYF.

On this clone itself: The identical CDR3 is also encoded by other nucleotide sequences in the sample. The chain has TRBV3-1 (or the pseudogene TRBV3-2) and TRBJ2-5, with 11 bases identical to TRBD2. V gave up 1 base and J gave up 1 base; unmatched junction bases: 2. The CDR3 length is 16 residues. Germline CDR1 reads LGHDT; CDR2 reads YNNKEL (reference sequence). CDR3 sequence reads: CASSQALAGGQETQYF. CDR3 nucleotide sequence: TGTGCCAGCAGCCAAGCCCTAGCGGGGGGCCAAGAGACCCAGTACTTC.

V and J are TRBV9 and TRBJ2-3; no clear D gene. This CDR3 has 15 amino acids. Germline-derived CDR1 and CDR2 are SGDLS and YYNGEE. Trimming removed 7 bases from V and 0 bases from J, with 15 bases in between. The CDR3 region is CASGWASESTDTQYF. CDR3 sequence (DNA): TGTGCCAGCGGATGGGCCTCCGAAAGCACAGATACGCAGTATTTT.

The chain has TRBV5-1 and TRBJ2-3, with TRBD2 identical over 8 bases. Germline V gives CDR1 SGHRS, CDR2 YFSETQ. The CDR3 has 16 amino acids. The ends lost 4 bases at V and 1 base at J; junction bases unmatched: 8. In nucleotides, the CDR3 is TGCGCCAGCAGCCAGGCGGGGGGCCGGGGCACAGATACGCAGTATTTT. This gives the protein CASSQAGGRGTDTQYF.

The chain is built from TRBV6-5 and TRBJ2-1, with 13 bases that match TRBD2. Per germline, CDR1 MNHEY and CDR2 SVGAGI. This CDR3 is 15 amino acids long. Germline trimming cut 5 bases from V and 5 bases from J; bases unmatched to any gene: 3. DNA of the CDR3: TGTGCCAGCAGTAGACTAGCGGGGGGACACAATGAGCAGTTCTTC. It yields the protein CASSRLAGGHNEQFF.

The V and J genes are TRBV24-1 and TRBJ2-1, with D possibly matching TRBD2 (6 bases). Trimming stripped 6 bases from V and 6 bases from J, with 17 bases between. This CDR3 has 15 residues. Per the germline V gene, CDR1 is KGHDR and CDR2 is SFDVKD. CDR3 loop: CATSLGTPGSNEQFF. CDR3 coding DNA: TGTGCCACCAGTTTAGGGACTCCGGGGTCCAATGAGCAGTTCTTC.

This chain links TRBV7-2 with TRBJ1-1; the match to TRBD1 covers 8 bases. Germline lookup yields CDR1 SGHTA and CDR2 FQGNSA. V lost 5 bases and J lost 1; bases outside the gene matches: 3. The CDR3 has 14 residues. The DNA of the CDR3 is TGTGCCAGCAGCAAACAGGGGGGGAACACTGAAGCTTTCTTT. It codes for CASSKQGGNTEAFF.

The chain recombines TRBV19 with TRBJ2-5, with D possibly matching TRBD2 (5 bases). Germline values: CDR1 LNHDA, CDR2 SQIVND (reference sequence). CDR3 length: 14 residues. The V end lost 4 bases, the J end lost 2 bases, and 11 bases lay between the germline ends. The CDR3 coding sequence is TGTGCCAGTAGTACCGGGAATCCACAAGAGACCCAGTACTTC. This codes for CASSTGNPQETQYF.

The table lists this clone with many counts. The chain couples TRBV29-1 to TRBJ1-5; D unclear. Between the trimmed V and J ends, which lost 4 bases and 2 bases, there was a span of 15 bases. This CDR3 contains 15 residues. Germline V gives CDR1 SQVTM, CDR2 ANQGSEA. CDR3 bases: TGCAGCGTTGGCTTCGGGTCCGACGGCAATCAGCCCCAGCATTTT. This encodes CSVGFGSDGNQPQHF.

V gene TRBV2 combines with J gene TRBJ2-5, with D possibly TRBD1 on 5 matching bases. The CDR3 runs to 12 residues. In germline, CDR1 is SNHLY, CDR2 FYNNEI. Trimming took off 7 bases at V and 5 bases at J, with 11 bases between the two ends. CDR3 in amino acids: CASIRVGETQYF. The CDR3 nucleotides are TGTGCCAGCATCAGGGTAGGGGAGACCCAGTACTTC.

This sequence joins TRBV5-1 and TRBJ2-5; TRBD2 might be the D (6 bases). Germline values: CDR1 SGHRS, CDR2 YFSETQ. Between the trimmed V and J ends, which lost 0 bases and 4 bases, there was a span of 13 bases. The length of the CDR3 is 15 residues. CDR3 amino acids: CASSLASQGGETQYF. The DNA of the CDR3 is TGCGCCAGCAGCTTGGCGTCCCAGGGAGGAGAGACCCAGTACTTC. Together with reference TRBV5-1 and TRBJ2-5, the CDR3 gives the full variable domain: KAGVTQTPRYLIKTRGQQVTLSCSPISGHRSVSWYQQTPGQGLQFLFEYFSETQRNKGNFPGRFSGRQFSNSRSEMNVSTLELGDSALYLCASSLASQGGETQYFGPGTRLLVL.

The V call is TRBV18, the J call TRBJ1-5, with 12 bases lining up with TRBD1. Germline V gene data show CDR1 as KGHSH and CDR2 as LQKENI. The CDR3 is made up of 16 amino acids. Losses at the gene ends were 3 bases for V and 3 bases for J; bases not matched to a gene: 3. CDR3 residues: CASSPGQGAFNQPQHF. The CDR3 region has the DNA TGTGCCAGCTCACCGGGACAGGGGGCCTTCAATCAGCCCCAGCATTTT.

The CDR3: CASSQSPLPGQIYGYTF. In DNA form, the CDR3 reads TGCGCCAGCAGTCAATCCCCACTCCCGGGACAGATCTATGGCTACACCTTC. This chain links TRBV23-1 with TRBJ1-2; 7 bases map to TRBD1. TRBV23-1 is an open reading frame, and its role is uncertain. The length of the CDR3 is 17 residues. J was trimmed by 4 bases and V by 0 bases; bases with no gene match: 11.

This chain uses TRBV5-1 with TRBJ2-1; TRBD2 agrees at 10 bases. Germline loops: CDR1 SGHRS, CDR2 YFSETQ. The ends lost 1 base at V and 7 bases at J; junction bases unmatched: 8. The CDR3 is 16 residues long. The CDR3 coding sequence is TGCGCCAGCAGCTTGACGAGCAGCGGGGGGGCAAATGAGCAGTTCTTC. It yields the protein CASSLTSSGGANEQFF. Full variable domain (outside the CDR3, taken from reference TRBV5-1 and TRBJ2-1): KAGVTQTPRYLIKTRGQQVTLSCSPISGHRSVSWYQQTPGQGLQFLFEYFSETQRNKGNFPGRFSGRQFSNSRSEMNVSTLELGDSALYLCASSLTSSGGANEQFFGPGTRLTVL.

The chain recombines TRBV27 with TRBJ1-2, with 7 nucleotides matching TRBD1. The V gene end was trimmed by 4 bases and the J gene end by 6 bases; junction bases not matched to a gene: 2. Germline V gene data show CDR1 as MNHEY and CDR2 as SMNVEV (reference sequence). The CDR3 is 12 amino acids. The CDR3 is CASSSTGDGYTF. The CDR3 DNA sequence: TGTGCCAGCAGTTCCACAGGGGATGGCTACACCTTC.

This chain uses TRBV3-1 (or the pseudogene TRBV3-2) with TRBJ2-3; 8 nucleotides match TRBD2. CDR3 length equals 17 residues. Looked up from germline, CDR1 is LGHDT and CDR2 is YNNKEL (reference sequence). Trimming cost V 0 bases and J 2 bases; bases outside gene matches: 7. The DNA for the CDR3 is TGTGCCAGCAGCCAAGATTTAAGCGGGGGACACACAGATACGCAGTATTTT. Protein sequence: CASSQDLSGGHTDTQYF.

The chain recombines TRBV2 with TRBJ2-3; TRBD2 matches 7 bases. Germline V gives CDR1 SNHLY, CDR2 FYNNEI. V shed 3 bases and J 6 bases; nucleotides not matched to a gene: 3. The CDR3 runs to 13 residues. CDR3 bases: TGTGCCAGCAGTGATGACGGGGGGGATACGCAGTATTTT. Its translation is CASSDDGGDTQYF. Full variable domain (remainder filled in from reference TRBV2 and TRBJ2-3): EPEVTQTPSHQVTQMGQEVILRCVPISNHLYFYWYRQILGQKVEFLVSFYNNEISEKSEIFDDQFSVERPDGSNFTLKIRSTKLEDSAMYFCASSDDGGDTQYFGPGTRLTVL.

This chain connects TRBV12-5 to TRBJ1-4; D not certain. Germline V lookup: CDR1 LGHNT, CDR2 FRNRAP. The CDR3 is made up of 18 amino acids. Trimming left V 1 base short and J 7 bases short, with 22 bases between. The DNA for the CDR3 is TGTGCTAGTGGTTTGGGGATGAGAGGGAGCCTTGAGATTGAAAAACTGTTTTTT. This gives the protein CASGLGMRGSLEIEKLFF.

The CDR3 DNA is TGTGCCAGCAGCCCCCGGGGACAGAACAATTCACCCCTCCACTTT. Amino acid sequence: CASSPRGQNNSPLHF. The chain is built from TRBV7-2 and TRBJ1-6; 7 bases are a match to TRBD1. V was pared by 5 bases and J by 7 bases, with 8 bases of the junction left unmatched. From germline, CDR1 is SGHTA and CDR2 FQGNSA. The length of the CDR3 is 15 residues.

The CDR3 DNA sequence: TGTGCCAGCAGCTTGACAGGGGGAGGTTCCTACAATGAGCAGTTCTTC. It yields the protein CASSLTGGGSYNEQFF. The genes are TRBV7-9 and TRBJ2-1; TRBD1 agrees at 9 bases. Germline loops: CDR1 SEHNR, CDR2 FQNEAQ (reference sequence). The CDR3 is 16 residues long. Trimming removed 3 bases from V and 1 base from J; junction bases left unmatched: 4.

This CDR3 is CASSFGQDREAFF. CDR3 nucleotide sequence: TGTGCCAGCAGTTTTGGACAGGACCGCGAAGCTTTCTTT. The chain couples TRBV12-3 or TRBV12-4 to TRBJ1-1, with TRBD1 matching 7 bases. Losses at the gene ends were 3 bases for V and 8 bases for J; bases not matched to a gene: 6. The CDR3 has 13 amino acids.

The chain carries TRBV20-1 and TRBJ2-1; weak D call: TRBD2 (5 bases). V gave up 6 bases and J gave up 8 bases, with 11 bases separating them. The germline gives CDR1 DFQATT, CDR2 SNEGSKA (reference sequence). The CDR3 has 11 residues. This chain's CDR3 is CSAVLVHEQFF. CDR3 coding DNA: TGCAGTGCGGTACTAGTGCATGAGCAGTTCTTC.

This clone was seen a few times. The same CDR3 also results from other DNA sequences found in this sample. This rearrangement joins TRBV12-3 or TRBV12-4 to TRBJ1-1, with TRBD1 as a possible D gene (5 bases). The CDR3 totals 12 residues. The germline V and J ends were trimmed by 8 bases and 0 bases, with 7 bases remaining between them. Here the CDR3 reads CASGAVNTEAFF. The CDR3 DNA sequence: TGTGCCAGCGGGGCGGTGAACACTGAAGCTTTCTTT.

The chain couples TRBV5-6 to TRBJ1-2; 7 nucleotides agree with TRBD1. The germline gives CDR1 SGHDT, CDR2 YYEEEE. The CDR3 length is 14 residues. The junction had 5 bases not matched to a gene; V was cut back by 3 bases and J by 3 bases. The chain's CDR3 is CASSWTGADYGYTF. The DNA for the CDR3 is TGTGCCAGCAGCTGGACAGGTGCAGACTATGGCTACACCTTC.